This is a list of T cell receptor beta chains from one sample in a study of beta chain features in type 1 diabetes. Generated by immunoSEQ multiplex PCR, the TCRdb table keeps only in-frame clones and is missing some. Of roughly 380,000 clones in the sample, around 20% were seen once. The sample was naive CD4+ T cells from blood. The receptor source for this set is a young woman in good health. Both conserved end residues are part of each CDR3. Fields, in order: CDR3 protein, CDR3 DNA, J gene, V gene, D gene, clone size. A D gene is named only where the DNA matches it firmly. The size of a clone is reported for some rows only, either as once, few or many, or as a class for expanded clones.

cdr3_aa: CASSRAGQETQYF
cdr3_nt: TGTGCCAGTAGTAGGGCTGGGCAAGAGACCCAGTACTTC
j_call: TRBJ2-5
v_call: TRBV19
d_call: NA
clone_size: NA

cdr3_aa: CSVQGTSGRLSEQFF
cdr3_nt: TGCAGCGTTCAGGGGACTAGCGGGAGGTTGTCCGAGCAGTTCTTC
j_call: TRBJ2-1
v_call: TRBV29-1
d_call: TRBD2
clone_size: few

cdr3_aa: CASSFRQGNTGELFF
cdr3_nt: TGTGCCAGCAGCTTCAGGCAGGGAAACACCGGGGAGCTGTTTTTT
j_call: TRBJ2-2
v_call: TRBV7-2
d_call: NA
clone_size: NA

cdr3_aa: CASSLKTGGFNEAFF
cdr3_nt: TGTGCCAGCAGTCTTAAGACAGGGGGCTTTAATGAAGCTTTCTTT
j_call: TRBJ1-1
v_call: TRBV7-9
d_call: TRBD1
clone_size: once

cdr3_aa: CASSGQGVVADTQYF
cdr3_nt: TGTGCCAGCAGTGGACAGGGGGTGGTAGCAGATACGCAGTATTTT
j_call: TRBJ2-3
v_call: TRBV2
d_call: TRBD1
clone_size: NA

cdr3_aa: CASSIGDYSNQPQHF
cdr3_nt: TGTGCCAGTAGTATAGGGGACTATAGCAATCAGCCCCAGCATTTT
j_call: TRBJ1-5
v_call: TRBV19
d_call: NA
clone_size: few

cdr3_aa: CASSPEGHRGYTF
cdr3_nt: TGTGCCAGCAGCCCAGAGGGACACCGGGGCTACACCTTC
j_call: TRBJ1-2
v_call: TRBV6-5
d_call: NA
clone_size: NA

cdr3_aa: CAWSAGQGEFNEQYF
cdr3_nt: TGTGCCTGGAGTGCAGGACAGGGGGAGTTTAACGAGCAGTACTTC
j_call: TRBJ2-7
v_call: TRBV30
d_call: TRBD1
clone_size: few

cdr3_aa: CASSLVGERKPQHF
cdr3_nt: TGCGCCAGCAGCTTGGTCGGGGAAAGAAAGCCCCAGCATTTT
j_call: TRBJ1-5
v_call: TRBV5-1
d_call: NA
clone_size: NA

cdr3_aa: CASSRLTGNQPQHF
cdr3_nt: TGTGCCAGCAGCCGTTTGACAGGGAATCAGCCCCAGCATTTT
j_call: TRBJ1-5
v_call: TRBV7-6
d_call: TRBD1
clone_size: NA

cdr3_aa: CASSPTTGPQPQHF
cdr3_nt: TGTGCCAGCAGCCCGACGACAGGGCCTCAGCCCCAGCATTTT
j_call: TRBJ1-5
v_call: TRBV9
d_call: TRBD1
clone_size: few

cdr3_aa: CASSLNRGTEAFF
cdr3_nt: TGTGCCAGCAGCTTGAACAGGGGAACTGAAGCTTTCTTT
j_call: TRBJ1-1
v_call: TRBV5-6
d_call: TRBD1
clone_size: NA

cdr3_aa: CASSSPGQGFSPQHF
cdr3_nt: TGTGCCAGCAGTTCCCCGGGACAGGGGTTCTCCCCCCAGCATTTT
j_call: TRBJ1-5
v_call: TRBV6-1
d_call: TRBD1
clone_size: few

cdr3_aa: CASSSGQGDHYGYTF
cdr3_nt: TGTGCCAGCAGCTCTGGACAGGGCGATCACTATGGCTACACCTTC
j_call: TRBJ1-2
v_call: TRBV5-4
d_call: TRBD1
clone_size: few

cdr3_aa: CSASIQGPWGEAFF
cdr3_nt: TGCAGCGCGTCGATACAGGGGCCCTGGGGTGAAGCTTTCTTT
j_call: TRBJ1-1
v_call: TRBV29-1
d_call: TRBD1
clone_size: few

cdr3_aa: CASSQVRAGLVVDTQYF
cdr3_nt: TGCGCCAGCAGCCAAGTCAGGGCCGGACTAGTCGTGGATACGCAGTATTTT
j_call: TRBJ2-3
v_call: TRBV4-1
d_call: TRBD2
clone_size: few

cdr3_aa: CASSLGLDGEQFF
cdr3_nt: TGCGCCAGCAGCTTGGGTCTAGACGGTGAGCAGTTCTTC
j_call: TRBJ2-1
v_call: TRBV5-1
d_call: NA
clone_size: few

cdr3_aa: CSVEVGRAFF
cdr3_nt: TGCAGCGTTGAGGTAGGGAGAGCTTTCTTT
j_call: TRBJ1-1
v_call: TRBV29-1
d_call: NA
clone_size: few

cdr3_aa: CASRTGGSYEQYF
cdr3_nt: TGCGCCAGCAGAACAGGGGGATCCTACGAGCAGTACTTC
j_call: TRBJ2-7
v_call: TRBV5-1
d_call: TRBD1
clone_size: NA

cdr3_aa: CASSGARDRNEKLFF
cdr3_nt: TGTGCCAGTAGTGGCGCGCGAGACAGGAATGAAAAACTGTTTTTT
j_call: TRBJ1-4
v_call: TRBV19
d_call: NA
clone_size: NA

cdr3_aa: CAWSVMGLSNYGYTF
cdr3_nt: TGTGCCTGGAGTGTAATGGGCCTGAGTAACTATGGCTACACCTTC
j_call: TRBJ1-2
v_call: TRBV30
d_call: NA
clone_size: few

cdr3_aa: CASSVGTGLQETQYF
cdr3_nt: TGTGCCAGCAGCGTAGGGACAGGATTACAAGAGACCCAGTACTTC
j_call: TRBJ2-5
v_call: TRBV9
d_call: TRBD1
clone_size: NA

cdr3_aa: CASSIVRGEQYF
cdr3_nt: TGTGCCAGTAGTATTGTTCGGGGCGAGCAGTACTTC
j_call: TRBJ2-7
v_call: TRBV19
d_call: NA
clone_size: few

cdr3_aa: CASSFTEGGTQHF
cdr3_nt: TGTGCCAGTAGCTTCACCGAGGGGGGGACCCAGCATTTT
j_call: TRBJ1-5
v_call: TRBV19
d_call: NA
clone_size: NA

cdr3_aa: CASSNRDRGLYNEQFF
cdr3_nt: TGCGCCAGCAGCAACCGAGACAGGGGGCTTTACAATGAGCAGTTCTTC
j_call: TRBJ2-1
v_call: TRBV5-1
d_call: TRBD1
clone_size: few

cdr3_aa: CASSSRSGTGETQYF
cdr3_nt: TGTGCCAGCAGCTCGAGATCCGGGACAGGAGAGACCCAGTACTTC
j_call: TRBJ2-5
v_call: TRBV5-4
d_call: TRBD1
clone_size: NA

cdr3_aa: CASSVQGVGEQYF
cdr3_nt: TGTGCCAGCAGCGTTCAGGGGGTCGGGGAGCAGTACTTC
j_call: TRBJ2-7
v_call: TRBV9
d_call: TRBD1
clone_size: NA

cdr3_aa: CAWSSQGQETQYF
cdr3_nt: TGTGCCTGGAGTTCCCAGGGCCAAGAGACCCAGTACTTC
j_call: TRBJ2-5
v_call: TRBV30
d_call: NA
clone_size: few

cdr3_aa: CASSQILTRDKTYEQYF
cdr3_nt: TGTGCCAGCAGTCAAATACTTACCCGGGACAAAACCTACGAGCAGTACTTC
j_call: TRBJ2-7
v_call: TRBV4-2
d_call: NA
clone_size: few

cdr3_aa: CASSSPGQGDYEQYF
cdr3_nt: TGTGCCAGTAGTAGCCCGGGACAGGGGGACTACGAGCAGTACTTC
j_call: TRBJ2-7
v_call: TRBV19
d_call: TRBD1
clone_size: NA

cdr3_aa: CASSPDRGDTEAFF
cdr3_nt: TGTGCCAGCTCACCAGACAGGGGTGACACTGAAGCTTTCTTT
j_call: TRBJ1-1
v_call: TRBV18
d_call: TRBD1
clone_size: NA